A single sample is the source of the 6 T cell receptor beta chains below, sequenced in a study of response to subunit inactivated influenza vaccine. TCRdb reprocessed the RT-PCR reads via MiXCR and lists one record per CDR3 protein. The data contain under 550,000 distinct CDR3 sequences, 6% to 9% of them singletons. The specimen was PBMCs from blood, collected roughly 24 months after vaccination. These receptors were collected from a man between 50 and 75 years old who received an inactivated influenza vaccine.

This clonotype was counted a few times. The CDR3 DNA is TGTGCCAGCAGCATCTACAGGGGTGAGCTCACCGGGGAGCTGTTTTTT. Translated: CASSIYRGELTGELFF. The chain employs TRBV7-9 and TRBJ2-2, with 7 bases aligning to TRBD1. The germline gives CDR1 SEHNR, CDR2 FQNEAQ (reference sequence). The CDR3 loop spans 16 amino acids. The V gene end was trimmed by 5 bases and the J gene end by 4 bases; junction bases not matched to a gene: 10.

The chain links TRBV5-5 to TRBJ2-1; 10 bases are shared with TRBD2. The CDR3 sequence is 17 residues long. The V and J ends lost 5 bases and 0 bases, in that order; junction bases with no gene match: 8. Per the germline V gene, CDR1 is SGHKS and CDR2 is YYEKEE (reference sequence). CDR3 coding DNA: TGTGCCAGCAGGCGGACTAGCGGAGAAGGCTCCTACAATGAGCAGTTCTTC. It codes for CASRRTSGEGSYNEQFF. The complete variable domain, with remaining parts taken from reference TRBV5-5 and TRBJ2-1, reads DAGVTQSPTHLIKTRGQQVTLRCSPISGHKSVSWYQQVLGQGPQFIFQYYEKEERGRGNFPDRFSARQFPNYSSELNVNALLLGDSALYLCASRRTSGEGSYNEQFFGPGTRLTVL.

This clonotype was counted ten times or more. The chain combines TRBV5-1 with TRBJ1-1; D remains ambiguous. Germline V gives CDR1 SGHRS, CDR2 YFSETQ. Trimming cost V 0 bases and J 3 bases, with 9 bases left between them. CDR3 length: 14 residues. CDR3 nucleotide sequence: TGCGCCAGCAGCTTGGTCGGCAGTGACACTGAAGCTTTCTTT. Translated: CASSLVGSDTEAFF.

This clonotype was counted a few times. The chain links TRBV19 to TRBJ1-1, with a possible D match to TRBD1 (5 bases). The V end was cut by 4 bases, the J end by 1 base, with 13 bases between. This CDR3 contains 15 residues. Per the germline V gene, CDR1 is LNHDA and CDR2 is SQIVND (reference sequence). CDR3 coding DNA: TGTGCCAGTAGTAAAGTGTGGCAGGGGAACACTGAAGCTTTCTTT. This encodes CASSKVWQGNTEAFF.

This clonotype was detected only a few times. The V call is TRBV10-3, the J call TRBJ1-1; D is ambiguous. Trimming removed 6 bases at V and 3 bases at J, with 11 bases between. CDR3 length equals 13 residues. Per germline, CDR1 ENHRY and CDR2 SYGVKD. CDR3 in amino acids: CAIREGGDTEAFF. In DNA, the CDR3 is TGTGCCATCAGGGAGGGCGGCGACACTGAAGCTTTCTTT.

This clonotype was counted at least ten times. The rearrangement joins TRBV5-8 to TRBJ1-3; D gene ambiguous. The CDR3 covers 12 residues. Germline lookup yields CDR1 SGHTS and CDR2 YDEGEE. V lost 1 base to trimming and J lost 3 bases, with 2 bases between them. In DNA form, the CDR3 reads TGTGCCAGCAGCTTGCATGGAAACACCATATATTTT. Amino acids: CASSLHGNTIYF.